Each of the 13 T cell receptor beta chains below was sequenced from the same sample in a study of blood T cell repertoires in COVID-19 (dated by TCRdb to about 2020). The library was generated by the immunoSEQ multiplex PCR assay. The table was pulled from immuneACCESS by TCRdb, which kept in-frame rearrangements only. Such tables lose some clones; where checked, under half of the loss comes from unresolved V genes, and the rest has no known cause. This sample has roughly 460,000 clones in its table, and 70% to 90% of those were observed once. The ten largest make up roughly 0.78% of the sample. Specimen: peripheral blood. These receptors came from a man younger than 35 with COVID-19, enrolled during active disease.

The CDR3 spells CASSLEGGSRETQYF. The CDR3 DNA is TGTGCCAGCAGCTTAGAGGGCGGGAGCCGGGAGACCCAGTACTTC. The genes are TRBV7-3 and TRBJ2-5; TRBD2 matches at 7 bases. CDR3 size: 15 residues. The V gene end was trimmed by 2 bases and the J gene end by 5 bases; junction bases not matched to a gene: 8. Per germline, CDR1 SGHTA and CDR2 FQGTGA. Full variable domain (rest looked up from reference TRBV7-3 and TRBJ2-5): GAGVSQTPSNKVTEKGKYVELRCDPISGHTALYWYRQSLGQGPEFLIYFQGTGAADDSGLPNDRFFAVRPEGSVSTLKIQRTERGDSAVYLCASSLEGGSRETQYFGPGTRLLVL.

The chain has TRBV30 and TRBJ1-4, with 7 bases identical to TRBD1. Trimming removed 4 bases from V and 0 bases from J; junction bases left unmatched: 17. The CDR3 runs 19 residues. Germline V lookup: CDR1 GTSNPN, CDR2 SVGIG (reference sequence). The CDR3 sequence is CAWKRPRQGSLTTNEKLFF. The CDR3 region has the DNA TGTGCCTGGAAACGACCGAGACAGGGTTCTCTAACAACTAATGAAAAACTGTTTTTT.

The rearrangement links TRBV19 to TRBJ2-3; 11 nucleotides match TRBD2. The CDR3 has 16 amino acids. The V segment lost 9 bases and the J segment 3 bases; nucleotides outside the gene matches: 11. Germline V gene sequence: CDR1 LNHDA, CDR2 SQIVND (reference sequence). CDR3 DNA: TGTGCCAGCAAACAAAGGACTAGCGGGCCGACAGATACGCAGTATTTT. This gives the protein CASKQRTSGPTDTQYF.

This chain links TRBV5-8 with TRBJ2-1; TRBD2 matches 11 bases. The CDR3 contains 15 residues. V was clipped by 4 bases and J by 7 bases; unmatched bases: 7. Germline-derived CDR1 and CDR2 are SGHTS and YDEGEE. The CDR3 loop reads CASSRSSGRSNEQFF. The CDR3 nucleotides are TGTGCCAGCAGCCGCTCTAGCGGGAGGTCGAATGAGCAGTTCTTC.

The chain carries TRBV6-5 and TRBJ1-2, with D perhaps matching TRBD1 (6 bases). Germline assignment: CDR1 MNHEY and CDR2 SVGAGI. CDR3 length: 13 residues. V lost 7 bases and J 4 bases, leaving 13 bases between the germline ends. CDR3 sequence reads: CASMGHLVYGYTF. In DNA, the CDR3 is TGTGCCAGCATGGGACACCTGGTCTATGGCTACACCTTC.

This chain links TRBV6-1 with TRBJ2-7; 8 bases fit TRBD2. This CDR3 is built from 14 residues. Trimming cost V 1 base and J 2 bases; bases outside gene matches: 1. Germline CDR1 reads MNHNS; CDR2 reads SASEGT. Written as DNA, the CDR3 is TGTGCCAGCAGTGAAGGCGGGGGGCCCTACGAGCAGTACTTC. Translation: CASSEGGGPYEQYF.

CDR3 in amino acids: CASSARPQETQYF. In DNA form, the CDR3 reads TGTGCCAGCAGCGCCCGTCCCCAAGAGACCCAGTACTTC. The gene calls are TRBV9 and TRBJ2-5; no clear D. Trimming took 3 bases from V and 1 from J, leaving 7 bases between them. Per germline, CDR1 SGDLS and CDR2 YYNGEE. This CDR3 spans 13 amino acids. Looking up the rest from reference TRBV9 and TRBJ2-5 gives the full variable domain: DSGVTQTPKHLITATGQRVTLRCSPRSGDLSVYWYQQSLDQGLQFLIQYYNGEERAKGNILERFSAQQFPDLHSELNLSSLELGDSALYFCASSARPQETQYFGPGTRLLVL.

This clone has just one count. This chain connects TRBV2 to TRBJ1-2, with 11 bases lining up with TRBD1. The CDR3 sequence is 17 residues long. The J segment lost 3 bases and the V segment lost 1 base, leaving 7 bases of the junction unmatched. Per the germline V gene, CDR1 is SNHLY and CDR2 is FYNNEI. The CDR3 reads CASSEVDRGLGDYGYTF. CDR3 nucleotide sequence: TGTGCCAGCAGTGAAGTGGACAGGGGGCTCGGAGACTATGGCTACACCTTC.

Here the CDR3 DNA reads TGTGCCAGCAGTGAAGTGCGGGGGGCAATGTCACCCCTCCACTTT. Its protein product is CASSEVRGAMSPLHF. This chain connects TRBV6-1 to TRBJ1-6; possibly TRBD1 for D (6 bases). CDR3 size: 15 residues. The germline gives CDR1 MNHNS, CDR2 SASEGT. The V end was cut by 1 base, the J end by 10 bases, with 14 bases between.

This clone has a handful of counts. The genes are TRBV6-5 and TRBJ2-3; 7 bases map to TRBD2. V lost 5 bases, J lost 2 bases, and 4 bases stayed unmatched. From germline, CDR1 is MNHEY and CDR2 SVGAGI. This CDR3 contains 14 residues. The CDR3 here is CASSTGGFTDTQYF. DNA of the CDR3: TGTGCCAGCAGTACCGGGGGGTTCACAGATACGCAGTATTTT.

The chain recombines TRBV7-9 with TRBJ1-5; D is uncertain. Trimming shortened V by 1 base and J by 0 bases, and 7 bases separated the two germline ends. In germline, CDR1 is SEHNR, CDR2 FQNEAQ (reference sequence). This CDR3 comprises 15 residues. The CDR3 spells CASSLGGNSNQPQHF. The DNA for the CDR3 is TGTGCCAGCAGCTTAGGAGGGAATAGCAATCAGCCCCAGCATTTT.

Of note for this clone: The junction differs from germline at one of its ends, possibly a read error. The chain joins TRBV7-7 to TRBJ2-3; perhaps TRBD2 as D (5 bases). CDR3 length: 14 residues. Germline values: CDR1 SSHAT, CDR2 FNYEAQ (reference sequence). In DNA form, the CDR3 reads TGTGCTAGCAGCTTAGGGAGTATGGCAGATACGCAGTATTTT. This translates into CASSLGSMADTQYF.

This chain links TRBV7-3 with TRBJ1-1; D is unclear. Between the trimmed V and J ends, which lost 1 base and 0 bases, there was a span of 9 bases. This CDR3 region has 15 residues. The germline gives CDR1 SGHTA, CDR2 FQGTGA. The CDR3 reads CASSLRNGLNTEAFF. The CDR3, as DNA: TGTGCCAGCAGCTTAAGAAACGGGTTGAACACTGAAGCTTTCTTT.